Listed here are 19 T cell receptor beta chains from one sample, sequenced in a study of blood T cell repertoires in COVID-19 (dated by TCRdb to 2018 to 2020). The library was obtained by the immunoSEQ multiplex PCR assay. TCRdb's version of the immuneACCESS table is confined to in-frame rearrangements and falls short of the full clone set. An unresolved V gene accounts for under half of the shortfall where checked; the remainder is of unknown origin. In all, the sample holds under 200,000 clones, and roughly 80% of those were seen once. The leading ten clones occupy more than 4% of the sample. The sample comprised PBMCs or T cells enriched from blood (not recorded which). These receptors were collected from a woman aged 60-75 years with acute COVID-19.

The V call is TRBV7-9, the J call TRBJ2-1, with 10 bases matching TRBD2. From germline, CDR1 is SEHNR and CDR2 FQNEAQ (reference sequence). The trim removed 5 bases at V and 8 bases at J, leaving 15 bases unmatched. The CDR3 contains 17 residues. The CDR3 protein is CASSLGLSGGVPYEQFF. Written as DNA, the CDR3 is TGTGCCAGCAGCCTAGGACTAAGCGGGGGGGTCCCCTATGAGCAGTTCTTC. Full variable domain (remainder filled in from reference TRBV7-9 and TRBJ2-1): DTGVSQNPRHKITKRGQNVTFRCDPISEHNRLYWYRQTLGQGPEFLTYFQNEAQLEKSRLLSDRFSAERPKGSFSTLEIQRTEQGDSAMYLCASSLGLSGGVPYEQFFGPGTRLTVL.

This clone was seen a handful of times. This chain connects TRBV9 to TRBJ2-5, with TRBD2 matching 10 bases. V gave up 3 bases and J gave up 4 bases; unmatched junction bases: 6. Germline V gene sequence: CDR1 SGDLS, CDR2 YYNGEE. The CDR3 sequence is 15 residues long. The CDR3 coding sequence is TGTGCCAGCAGCGGTAGCGGGGGGCGGGGAGAGACCCAGTACTTC. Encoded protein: CASSGSGGRGETQYF.

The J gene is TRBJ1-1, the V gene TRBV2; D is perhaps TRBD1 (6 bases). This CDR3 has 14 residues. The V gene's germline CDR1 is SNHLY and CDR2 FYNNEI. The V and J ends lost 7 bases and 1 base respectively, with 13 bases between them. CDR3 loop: CASKVGRGNTEAFF. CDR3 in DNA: TGTGCCAGCAAGGTAGGCAGGGGGAACACTGAAGCTTTCTTT.

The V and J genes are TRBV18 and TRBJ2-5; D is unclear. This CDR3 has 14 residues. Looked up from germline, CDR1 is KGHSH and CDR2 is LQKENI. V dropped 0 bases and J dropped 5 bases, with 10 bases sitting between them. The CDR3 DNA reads TGTGCCAGCTCACCACCGGTAGAATCGGAGACCCAGTACTTC. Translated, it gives CASSPPVESETQYF.

The CDR3: CASSPGTSAYGYTF. The CDR3 bases are TGTGCCAGCAGCCCAGGGACATCCGCCTATGGCTACACCTTC. The chain carries TRBV3-1 (or the pseudogene TRBV3-2) and TRBJ1-2; maybe TRBD1 (6 bases). Germline V gives CDR1 LGHDT, CDR2 YNNKEL (reference sequence). V was trimmed by 4 bases and J by 4 bases, leaving 13 bases between them. The CDR3 consists of 14 residues.

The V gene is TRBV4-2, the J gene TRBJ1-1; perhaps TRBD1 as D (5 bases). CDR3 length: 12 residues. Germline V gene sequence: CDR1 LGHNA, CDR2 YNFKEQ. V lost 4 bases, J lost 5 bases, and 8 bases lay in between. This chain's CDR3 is CASSRQGTEAFF. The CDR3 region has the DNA TGTGCCAGCAGCCGCCAGGGTACTGAAGCTTTCTTT.

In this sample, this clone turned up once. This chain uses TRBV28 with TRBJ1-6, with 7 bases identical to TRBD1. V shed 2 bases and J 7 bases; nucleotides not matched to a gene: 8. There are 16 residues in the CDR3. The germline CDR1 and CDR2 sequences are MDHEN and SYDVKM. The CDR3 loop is CASSLGPGQRNSPLHF. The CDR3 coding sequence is TGTGCCAGCAGTTTAGGCCCGGGACAGCGAAATTCACCCCTCCACTTT.

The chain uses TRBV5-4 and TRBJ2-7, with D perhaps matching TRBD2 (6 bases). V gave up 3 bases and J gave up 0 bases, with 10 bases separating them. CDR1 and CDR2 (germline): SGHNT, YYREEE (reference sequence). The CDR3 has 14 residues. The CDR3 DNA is TGTGCCAGCAGCTACCGGGACTCCTCCTACGAGCAGTACGTC. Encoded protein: CASSYRDSSYEQYV.

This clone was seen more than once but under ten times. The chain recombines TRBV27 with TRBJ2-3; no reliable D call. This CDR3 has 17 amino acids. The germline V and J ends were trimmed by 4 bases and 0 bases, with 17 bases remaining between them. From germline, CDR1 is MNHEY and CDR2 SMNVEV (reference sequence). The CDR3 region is CASSSPRVPTSTDTQYF. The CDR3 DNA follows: TGTGCCAGCAGTTCTCCCCGGGTTCCCACTAGCACAGATACGCAGTATTTT.

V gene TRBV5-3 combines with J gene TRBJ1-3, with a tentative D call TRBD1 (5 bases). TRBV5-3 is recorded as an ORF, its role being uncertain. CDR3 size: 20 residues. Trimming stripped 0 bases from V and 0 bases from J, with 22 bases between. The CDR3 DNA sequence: TGTGCCAGAAGCTTGGATGTGGGCAGGGAGGTGTTATCCTCTGGAAACACCATATATTTT. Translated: CARSLDVGREVLSSGNTIYF.

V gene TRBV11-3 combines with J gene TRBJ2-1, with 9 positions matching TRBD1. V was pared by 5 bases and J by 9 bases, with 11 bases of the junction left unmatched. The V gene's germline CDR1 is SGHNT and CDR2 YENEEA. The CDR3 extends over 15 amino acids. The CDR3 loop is CASSGTGNAIPEQFF. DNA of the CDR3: TGTGCCAGCAGCGGGACAGGGAATGCTATCCCTGAGCAGTTCTTC.

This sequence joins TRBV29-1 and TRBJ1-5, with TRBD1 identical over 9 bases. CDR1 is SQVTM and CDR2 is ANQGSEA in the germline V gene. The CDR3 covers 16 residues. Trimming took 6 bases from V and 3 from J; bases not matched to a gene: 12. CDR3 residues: CSVAWTGAGANQPQHF. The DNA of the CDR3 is TGCAGCGTCGCTTGGACAGGGGCAGGGGCCAATCAGCCCCAGCATTTT.

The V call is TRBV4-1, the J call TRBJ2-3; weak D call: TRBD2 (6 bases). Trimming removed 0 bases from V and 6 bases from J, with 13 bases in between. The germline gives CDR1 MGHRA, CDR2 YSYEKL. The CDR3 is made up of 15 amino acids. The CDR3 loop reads CASSQDGRAGDTQYF. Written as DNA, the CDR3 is TGCGCCAGCAGCCAAGATGGGCGTGCGGGGGATACGCAGTATTTT.

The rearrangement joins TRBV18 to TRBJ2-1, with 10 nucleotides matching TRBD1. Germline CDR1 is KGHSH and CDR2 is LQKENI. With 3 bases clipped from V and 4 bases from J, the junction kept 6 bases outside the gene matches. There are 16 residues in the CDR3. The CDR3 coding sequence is TGTGCCAGCTCACCTTCCGGGACAGGGGTGTACAATGAGCAGTTCTTC. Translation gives CASSPSGTGVYNEQFF.

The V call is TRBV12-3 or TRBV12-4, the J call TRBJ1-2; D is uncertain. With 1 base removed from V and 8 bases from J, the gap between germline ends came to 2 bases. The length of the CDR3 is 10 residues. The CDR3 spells CASSLVGYTF. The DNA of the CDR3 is TGTGCCAGCAGTTTAGTAGGCTACACCTTC.

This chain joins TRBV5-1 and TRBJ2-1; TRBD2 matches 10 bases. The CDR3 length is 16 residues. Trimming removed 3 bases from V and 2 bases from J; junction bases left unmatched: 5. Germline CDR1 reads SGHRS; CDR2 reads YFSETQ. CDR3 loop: CASSSLSGGAYNEQFF. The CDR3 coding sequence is TGCGCCAGCAGCTCGTTGAGCGGGGGGGCCTACAATGAGCAGTTCTTC.

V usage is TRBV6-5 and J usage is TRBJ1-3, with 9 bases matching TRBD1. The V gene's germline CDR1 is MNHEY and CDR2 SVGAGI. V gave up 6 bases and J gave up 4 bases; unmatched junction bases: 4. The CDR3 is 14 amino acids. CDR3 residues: CASRRGQGGNTIYF. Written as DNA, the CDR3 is TGTGCCAGCAGGCGGGGACAGGGAGGAAACACCATATATTTT.

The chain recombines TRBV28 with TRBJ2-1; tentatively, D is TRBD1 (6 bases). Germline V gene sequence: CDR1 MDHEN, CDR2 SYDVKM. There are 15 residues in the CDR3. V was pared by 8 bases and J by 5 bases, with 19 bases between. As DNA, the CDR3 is TGTGCCAGCCGCAAGTACAGGGTCGGGGACAATGAGCAGTTCTTC. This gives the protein CASRKYRVGDNEQFF.

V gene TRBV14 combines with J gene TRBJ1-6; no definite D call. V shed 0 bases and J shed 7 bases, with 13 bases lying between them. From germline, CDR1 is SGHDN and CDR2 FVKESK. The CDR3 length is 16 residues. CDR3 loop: CASSQEIGRRNSPLHF. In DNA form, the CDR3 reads TGTGCCAGCAGCCAAGAGATCGGGCGGAGGAATTCACCCCTCCACTTT.